Detailed here is one T cell receptor (beta chain). The ends lost 5 bases at V and 8 bases at J; junction bases unmatched: 12. From germline, CDR1 is SEHNR and CDR2 FQNEAQ (reference sequence). This CDR3 comprises 15 residues. These data come from a study of blood T cell repertoires in COVID-19. Study-level information: Specimens from acute and convalescent COVID-19 originated in the United States, Italy and Spain. PBMCs, B-cell-depleted T cells, or T cells provided the cDNA or gDNA that made up the material.

As originally analysed: Amplification of reference gene primers was used by the study to estimate nucleated cell counts. TCRdb's copy holds only in-frame clones and misses some; the assay was immunoSEQ multiplex PCR. From that table come the V and J calls and clone size; the DNA was used to work out D and trimming. Among tens of thousands of clones listed, roughly 80% were seen once. The receptor comes from an elderly woman with acute or convalescent COVID-19. The rearrangement joins TRBV7-9 to TRBJ2-1; 7 bases map to TRBD2. Sequenced sample: peripheral blood. The CDR3 DNA is TGTGCCAGCAGCCCGGGACTGGGGGGGTTGGATGAGCAGTTCTTC. It encodes CASSPGLGGLDEQFF.